This TCR beta chain originates from a study of tumor-infiltrating lymphocytes in localized non-small cell lung cancer. As for this clone: Its matching antigen is unknown.

Germline loops: CDR1 SNHLY, CDR2 FYNNEI. The CDR3 length is 14 residues. The V end was cut by 7 bases, the J end by 0 bases, with 12 bases between. Clones were read by immunoSEQ multiplex PCR, and TCRdb kept only the in-frame ones, dropping some. The sample has 5,500 to 7,500 clones, 71% seen once. Study results and caveats: T-cell fraction did not differ between immunotypes IM1 and IM2. Only some patients had TCR sequencing, depending on available tissue. Different pieces of the same tissue went to different assays, confounding technical variation with intratumor heterogeneity.

The sequence came from a human donor with non-small cell lung cancer. The rearrangement links TRBV2 to TRBJ1-2; D is undetermined. The sequenced sample consisted of uninvolved lung tissue not adjacent to the tumor. The CDR3 loop is CASMERETNYGYTF. The CDR3 DNA sequence: TGTGCCAGCATGGAACGGGAGACTAACTATGGCTACACCTTC.